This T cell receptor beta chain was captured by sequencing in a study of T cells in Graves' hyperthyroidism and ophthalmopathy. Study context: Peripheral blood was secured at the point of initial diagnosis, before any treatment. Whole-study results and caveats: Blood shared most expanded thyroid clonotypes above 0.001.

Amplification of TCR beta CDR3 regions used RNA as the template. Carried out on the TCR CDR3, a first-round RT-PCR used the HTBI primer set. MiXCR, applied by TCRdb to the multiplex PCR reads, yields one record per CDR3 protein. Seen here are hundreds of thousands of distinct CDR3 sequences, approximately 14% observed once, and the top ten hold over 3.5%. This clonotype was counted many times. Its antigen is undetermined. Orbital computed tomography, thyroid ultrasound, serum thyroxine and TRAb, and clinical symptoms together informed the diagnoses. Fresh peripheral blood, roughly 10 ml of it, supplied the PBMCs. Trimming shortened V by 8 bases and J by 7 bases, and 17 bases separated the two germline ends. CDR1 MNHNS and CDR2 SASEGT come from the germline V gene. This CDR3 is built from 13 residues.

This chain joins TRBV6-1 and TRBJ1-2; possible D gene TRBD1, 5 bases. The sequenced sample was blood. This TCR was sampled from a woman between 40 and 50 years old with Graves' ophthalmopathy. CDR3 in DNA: TGTGCCAGCTCCCGCGGGACTATGGGTGGCTACACCTTC. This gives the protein CASSRGTMGGYTF.